This record covers a single T cell receptor beta chain. Its antigen is not identified. The Oncomine TCR Beta short-read assay sequenced DNA from cultured CD4+ T cells. TCRdb re-called the PCR reads through MiXCR, storing one row per CDR3 protein. The table includes about 19,000 distinct CDR3 sequences, 50% to 60% detected once. The sample is drawn from a study of vaccination and CD4 T cells after COVID-19. Trimming cost V 3 bases and J 4 bases, with 17 bases left between them. CDR1 and CDR2 from the germline V gene are KGHDR and SFDVKD. The CDR3 has 16 amino acids. Treatment: roughly 10-day PBMC culture with coronavirus spike peptide pools or control peptides (ViraFEST assay). Using peptide pools, antigen-specific T cells were expanded in ViraFEST before TCRs were sequenced.

The TCR was taken from a human donor who had recovered from COVID-19. This chain uses TRBV24-1 with TRBJ1-2; no firm D call. Source: CD4+ T cells from blood, cultured in vitro, taken after SARS-CoV-2 vaccination. CDR3 nucleotide sequence: TGTGCCACCAGTGATGAAGCGACCGTTTCGGCCTATGGCTACACCTTC. Its translation: CATSDEATVSAYGYTF.